Each of the 24 T cell receptor beta chains below was sequenced from the same sample in a study of blood T cell repertoires in COVID-19. Libraries were prepared by immunoSEQ multiplex PCR; TCRdb keeps only in-frame clonotypes and omits some of them. The sample shows around 470,000 clones, 75% to 90% of them seen only once. The sequenced sample was peripheral blood. These receptors all come from a young man with COVID-19, enrolled during active disease.

J is TRBJ2-3 and V is TRBV11-3; D possibly corresponds to TRBD2 (6 bases). The germline gives CDR1 SGHNT, CDR2 YENEEA. The CDR3 sequence is 17 residues long. Between the trimmed V and J ends, which lost 5 bases and 2 bases, there was a span of 20 bases. For the CDR3, the DNA is TGTGCCAGCAGCCTCCAGACACTAGCAATGTTCACAGATACGCAGTATTTT. It codes for CASSLQTLAMFTDTQYF.

Note on this clone: In the same sample, other DNA sequences code for this CDR3. The chain carries TRBV5-1 and TRBJ1-3; D perhaps matches TRBD1 (5 bases). V was shortened by 2 bases and J by 3 bases, with 9 bases between the two germline ends. This CDR3 contains 14 residues. The germline CDR1 and CDR2 sequences are SGHRS and YFSETQ. CDR3 amino acids: CASSLTGSGNTIYF. Written as DNA, the CDR3 is TGCGCCAGCAGCTTAACAGGTAGTGGAAACACCATATATTTT.

This clone was counted once. This chain connects TRBV9 to TRBJ1-1; a possible D gene is TRBD1 (5 bases). Germline CDR1 and CDR2: SGDLS and YYNGEE. This CDR3 has 15 amino acids. Trimming left V 0 bases short and J 0 bases short, with 9 bases between. The CDR3 loop is CASSVAETVNTEAFF. Written as DNA, the CDR3 is TGTGCCAGCAGCGTAGCTGAGACAGTGAACACTGAAGCTTTCTTT.

This clone occurred once. The chain joins TRBV27 to TRBJ2-1, with D maybe TRBD1 (5 bases). This CDR3 contains 16 residues. Germline V gives CDR1 MNHEY, CDR2 SMNVEV (reference sequence). Trimming removed 6 bases from V and 0 bases from J, with 15 bases in between. The CDR3 reads CASSPRVPSSYNEQFF. As DNA, the CDR3 is TGTGCCAGCAGCCCCAGGGTTCCTAGCTCCTACAATGAGCAGTTCTTC.

V and J are TRBV7-9 and TRBJ2-5; D may be TRBD1 (6 bases). Per germline, CDR1 SEHNR and CDR2 FQNEAQ (reference sequence). The V gene lost 0 bases and the J gene lost 10 bases, with 12 bases spanning the gap. The CDR3 has 13 residues. CDR3 amino acids: CASSLAGARDQYF. In DNA, the CDR3 is TGTGCCAGCAGCTTAGCGGGGGCTCGGGACCAGTACTTC.

The rearrangement links TRBV9 to TRBJ2-2; TRBD2 matches at 8 bases. Germline assignment: CDR1 SGDLS and CDR2 YYNGEE. J was trimmed by 6 bases and V by 0 bases; bases with no gene match: 1. The CDR3 has 14 residues. CDR3 protein: CASSVASGSGELFF. The CDR3 DNA reads as TGTGCCAGCAGCGTAGCTAGCGGGTCCGGGGAGCTGTTTTTT. Full variable domain (missing parts from reference TRBV9 and TRBJ2-2): DSGVTQTPKHLITATGQRVTLRCSPRSGDLSVYWYQQSLDQGLQFLIQYYNGEERAKGNILERFSAQQFPDLHSELNLSSLELGDSALYFCASSVASGSGELFFGEGSRLTVL.

The chain carries TRBV5-1 and TRBJ1-6; D possibly corresponds to TRBD1 (5 bases). The CDR3 length is 14 residues. The germline gives CDR1 SGHRS, CDR2 YFSETQ. Between the trimmed V and J ends, which lost 4 bases and 7 bases, there was a span of 12 bases. This CDR3 is CASSVGLLNSPLHF. In nucleotides, the CDR3 is TGCGCCAGCAGCGTGGGACTTCTGAATTCACCCCTCCACTTT. The full variable domain, in which reference TRBV5-1 and TRBJ1-6 provide the parts outside the CDR3, is KAGVTQTPRYLIKTRGQQVTLSCSPISGHRSVSWYQQTPGQGLQFLFEYFSETQRNKGNFPGRFSGRQFSNSRSEMNVSTLELGDSALYLCASSVGLLNSPLHFGNGTRLTVT.

The chain recombines TRBV20-1 with TRBJ1-1; tentatively, D is TRBD1 (6 bases). Looked up from germline, CDR1 is DFQATT and CDR2 is SNEGSKA (reference sequence). V was cut by 3 bases and J by 0 bases, with 14 bases left in between. This CDR3 has 15 amino acids. The CDR3, as DNA: TGCAGTGCTAGTGTACAGGGAGGGATGAACACTGAAGCTTTCTTT. Protein product: CSASVQGGMNTEAFF.

The chain uses TRBV7-9 and TRBJ2-5; TRBD2 agrees at 9 bases. The V segment lost 1 base and the J segment 3 bases; nucleotides outside the gene matches: 3. This CDR3 has 15 amino acids. Germline CDR1 and CDR2: SEHNR and FQNEAQ (reference sequence). CDR3 region: CASSLVAGEKETQYF. The CDR3 region has the DNA TGTGCCAGCAGCTTAGTAGCGGGGGAGAAAGAGACCCAGTACTTC.

The J gene is TRBJ2-1, the V gene TRBV4-1; tentative D call: TRBD1 (5 bases). This CDR3 is 17 amino acids long. The germline V and J ends were trimmed by 0 bases and 0 bases, with 12 bases remaining between them. The germline CDR1 and CDR2 sequences are MGHRA and YSYEKL. The CDR3 spells CASSQDPPRGSYNEQFF. CDR3 coding DNA: TGCGCCAGCAGCCAAGATCCCCCTAGGGGCTCCTACAATGAGCAGTTCTTC.

The chain is built from TRBV7-3 and TRBJ2-1; 10 bases map to TRBD2. CDR3 length: 16 residues. J was trimmed by 4 bases and V by 0 bases; bases with no gene match: 3. Germline assignment: CDR1 SGHTA and CDR2 FQGTGA. Here the CDR3 reads CASSLTLAGEYNEQFF. In nucleotides, the CDR3 is TGTGCCAGCAGCTTAACGCTAGCGGGAGAATACAATGAGCAGTTCTTC.

The chain links TRBV7-9 to TRBJ2-3; TRBD2 might be the D (6 bases). The germline CDR1 and CDR2 sequences are SEHNR and FQNEAQ (reference sequence). Trimming shortened V by 5 bases and J by 7 bases, and 16 bases separated the two germline ends. The CDR3 runs 14 residues. In DNA, the CDR3 is TGTGCCAGCAGCCTTAGCGGCATGGGAAATACGCAGTATTTT. Its protein is CASSLSGMGNTQYF.

The chain employs TRBV4-1 and TRBJ1-2; no definite D call. The V and J ends lost 2 bases and 2 bases respectively, with 3 bases between them. Germline V lookup: CDR1 MGHRA, CDR2 YSYEKL. The CDR3 has 12 amino acids. CDR3 loop: CASSQSNYGYTF. Here the CDR3 DNA reads TGCGCCAGCAGCCAATCGAACTATGGCTACACCTTC.

The chain recombines TRBV5-4 with TRBJ2-7, with D unresolved. The V end was cut by 0 bases, the J end by 5 bases, with 9 bases between. The CDR3 loop spans 13 amino acids. Germline CDR1 is SGHNT and CDR2 is YYREEE (reference sequence). CDR3 DNA sequence: TGTGCCAGCAGCTTGGCCGCGGAGCACGAGCAGTACTTC. Residues: CASSLAAEHEQYF.

The rearrangement joins TRBV4-2 to TRBJ1-5, with TRBD1 as a possible D gene (5 bases). Germline values: CDR1 LGHNA, CDR2 YNFKEQ. This CDR3 comprises 14 residues. V dropped 1 base and J dropped 7 bases, with 11 bases sitting between them. CDR3 residues: CASSQGRGRQPQHF. Written as DNA, the CDR3 is TGTGCCAGCAGCCAAGGAAGGGGTAGGCAGCCCCAGCATTTT.

This clone was counted ten times or more. CDR3 sequence reads: CASGYKGGDGYTF. DNA of the CDR3: TGTGCCAGCGGCTACAAGGGAGGGGATGGCTACACCTTC. This chain connects TRBV6-5 to TRBJ1-2, with a tentative D call TRBD1 (5 bases). Trimming took 8 bases from V and 6 from J, leaving 16 bases between them. The CDR3 spans 13 residues. Germline values: CDR1 MNHEY, CDR2 SVGAGI.

The V gene is TRBV21-1, the J gene TRBJ1-5. TRBV21-1 is a recognized pseudogene. The CDR3 sequence is 17 residues long. The CDR3 DNA follows: TGTGCCAGCAGCAAAGGTATGGGGGGGTTACTGAATCAGCCCCAGCATTTT. This gives the protein CASSKGMGGLLNQPQHF.

The gene calls are TRBV27 and TRBJ2-1; 8 positions agree with TRBD2. CDR3 length: 14 residues. The V gene's germline CDR1 is MNHEY and CDR2 SMNVEV (reference sequence). J gave up 1 base and V 6 bases, and 2 bases lay outside the gene matches. The CDR3 sequence is CASRLAGSYNEQFF. CDR3 nucleotides: TGTGCCAGCAGATTAGCGGGATCCTACAATGAGCAGTTCTTC.

The chain is built from TRBV5-8 and TRBJ1-2; D not resolved. Germline V CDR1 and CDR2: SGHTS, YDEGEE. The CDR3 extends over 15 amino acids. Trimming removed 4 bases from V and 8 bases from J, with 21 bases in between. In DNA, the CDR3 is TGTGCCAGCAGCCCTTATTCTACTCGTATGATCGGCTACACCTTC. This translates into CASSPYSTRMIGYTF.

This clone appeared a single time. This CDR3 is also generated by other DNA sequences in the sample. CDR3 sequence (DNA): TGTGCCAGCAGCTTGAGGGCGGGGGGGGCACGTGAGACCCAGTACTTC. Protein product: CASSLRAGGARETQYF. The chain is built from TRBV5-5 and TRBJ2-5; 9 bases align to TRBD2. The germline V gene has CDR1 SGHKS and CDR2 YYEKEE (reference sequence). This CDR3 has 16 residues. With V trimmed by 1 base and J by 5 bases, 9 bases remained unmatched. Filled out from reference TRBV5-5 and TRBJ2-5, the complete variable domain reads DAGVTQSPTHLIKTRGQQVTLRCSPISGHKSVSWYQQVLGQGPQFIFQYYEKEERGRGNFPDRFSARQFPNYSSELNVNALLLGDSALYLCASSLRAGGARETQYFGPGTRLLVL.

V gene TRBV3-1 (or the pseudogene TRBV3-2) combines with J gene TRBJ2-2, with TRBD1 identical over 8 bases. Losses at the gene ends were 1 base for V and 5 bases for J; bases not matched to a gene: 12. This CDR3 comprises 18 residues. Germline CDR1 LGHDT, CDR2 YNNKEL (reference sequence). The CDR3 DNA is TGTGCCAGCAGCCAAGTAGGGCTTGGGACAGGTTGGACCGGGGAGCTGTTTTTT. Translation: CASSQVGLGTGWTGELFF.

This chain links TRBV30 with TRBJ2-7, with TRBD2 matching 7 bases. The CDR3 totals 13 residues. Germline CDR1 reads GTSNPN; CDR2 reads SVGIG (reference sequence). Trimming cost V 4 bases and J 6 bases; bases outside gene matches: 9. CDR3 sequence: CAWTPKGGVEQYF. The DNA for the CDR3 is TGTGCCTGGACCCCGAAGGGAGGGGTCGAGCAGTACTTC.

J is TRBJ2-5 and V is TRBV5-1; 8 positions agree with TRBD2. V lost 7 bases, J lost 4 bases, and 6 bases stayed unmatched. CDR3 length: 13 amino acids. In germline, CDR1 is SGHRS, CDR2 YFSETQ. The CDR3: CASARGELETQYF. The CDR3 DNA follows: TGCGCCAGCGCGCGGGGGGAATTAGAGACCCAGTACTTC.

This clone was counted only a few times. The CDR3 loop reads CASSQSGDSYEQYF. CDR3 nucleotide sequence: TGCGCCAGCAGCCAAAGTGGGGACAGTTACGAGCAGTACTTC. The J gene is TRBJ2-7, the V gene TRBV4-1, with TRBD1 matching 7 bases. CDR1 and CDR2 (germline): MGHRA, YSYEKL. This CDR3 region has 14 residues. V lost 2 bases and J lost 4; bases outside the gene matches: 5.